The 9 T cell receptor beta chains listed next were all sequenced from one sample in a study of blood T cell repertoires in COVID-19. Sequenced by immunoSEQ multiplex PCR; TCRdb stores in-frame clones only, minus some. This table holds 150,000 to 200,000 clones, roughly 82% found once. What was sequenced was PBMCs or T cells enriched from blood (not recorded which). Receptor source: a man aged 50-59 years who had recovered from COVID-19.

V is TRBV6-1 and J is TRBJ2-7; 8 positions match TRBD1. This CDR3 region has 18 residues. CDR1 and CDR2 (germline): MNHNS, SASEGT. Unmatched junction bases numbered 13, after V lost 1 base and J lost 2 bases. The CDR3 nucleotides read TGTGCCAGCAGTGAAGTCGGCCGGACAGGGTTTTTCCCCTACGAGCAGTACTTC. This translates into CASSEVGRTGFFPYEQYF.

This clone was found a few times. The gene calls are TRBV30 and TRBJ1-2, with 11 positions matching TRBD1. This CDR3 has 15 amino acids. From germline, CDR1 is GTSNPN and CDR2 SVGIG (reference sequence). V dropped 3 bases and J dropped 4; count of bases not matched to a gene: 7. CDR3 nucleotide sequence: TGTGCCTGGAGGCCTGGGACAGGGGGGGGCTATGGCTACACCTTC. It is translated as CAWRPGTGGGYGYTF.

With respect to this clone: At one end, the junction sequence differs from germline, possibly due to a read error. The chain employs TRBV10-3 and TRBJ1-2; weak D call: TRBD1 (5 bases). This CDR3 is built from 13 residues. CDR1 and CDR2 (germline): ENHRY, SYGVKD. This CDR3 reads CAISESKVGPWYF. DNA of the CDR3: TGTGCCATCAGTGAGTCGAAAGTGGGGCCTTGGTACTTC.

This chain uses TRBV29-1 with TRBJ2-2; 9 bases line up with TRBD1. Germline CDR1 SQVTM, CDR2 ANQGSEA. The CDR3 is made up of 14 amino acids. The J segment lost 0 bases and the V segment lost 5 bases, leaving 1 base of the junction unmatched. The CDR3 protein is CSVRTGANTGELFF. The CDR3 DNA is TGCAGCGTTCGGACAGGGGCGAACACCGGGGAGCTGTTTTTT.

This chain links TRBV19 with TRBJ1-1, with D unclear. V lost 3 bases to trimming and J lost 1 base, with 9 bases between them. The CDR3 has 14 amino acids. The V gene's germline CDR1 is LNHDA and CDR2 SQIVND (reference sequence). The CDR3 DNA follows: TGTGCCAGTAGTATCGGCGGTCAGAACACTGAAGCTTTCTTT. Its translation is CASSIGGQNTEAFF.

The V call is TRBV7-6, the J call TRBJ1-2; 10 bases fit TRBD1. The germline V gene encodes CDR1 SGHVS and CDR2 FNYEAQ. J lost 1 base, V lost 4 bases, and 6 bases had no gene match. The CDR3 sequence is 16 residues long. CDR3 bases: TGTGCCAGCAGCTCGGACAGGGGGTTCCGTAACTATGGCTACACCTTC. Translation: CASSSDRGFRNYGYTF.

V is TRBV5-1 and J is TRBJ2-2; 9 bases are shared with TRBD2. Germline CDR1 is SGHRS and CDR2 is YFSETQ. This CDR3 region has 18 residues. The trim removed 0 bases at V and 4 bases at J, leaving 10 bases unmatched. Here the CDR3 reads CASSLGRFSGGSTGELFF. The CDR3 nucleotides are TGCGCCAGCAGCTTGGGACGGTTTAGCGGGGGTTCCACCGGGGAGCTGTTTTTT.

This chain joins TRBV29-1 and TRBJ2-3; a possible D gene is TRBD1 (5 bases). Trimming removed 8 bases from V and 1 base from J, with 22 bases in between. This CDR3 has 16 amino acids. Germline CDR1 and CDR2: SQVTM and ANQGSEA. CDR3 sequence: CSPRQKVLSGTDTQYF. The CDR3 DNA reads as TGCAGCCCCCGACAGAAAGTTCTCTCAGGCACAGATACGCAGTATTTT.

In its sample, this clone was seen once. The chain has TRBV9 and TRBJ2-2, with 8 bases fitting TRBD2. Germline assignment: CDR1 SGDLS and CDR2 YYNGEE. J gave up 3 bases and V 3 bases, and 7 bases lay outside the gene matches. The CDR3 is 16 residues long. The chain's CDR3 is CASSASGLVDTGELFF. DNA for the CDR3: TGTGCCAGCAGCGCTTCGGGACTAGTGGACACCGGGGAGCTGTTTTTT.